This is a list of T cell receptor beta chains from one sample in a study of T cells in Graves' hyperthyroidism and ophthalmopathy. MiXCR, applied by TCRdb to the multiplex PCR reads, yields one record per CDR3 protein. The data contain around 350,000 distinct CDR3 sequences, under 20% of them seen just once; the ten biggest clones take up about 3.7%. Input material: blood. Receptors originate from a woman under 30 with Graves' hyperthyroidism. Each CDR3 is given with its conserved first and last residue. Fields, in order: CDR3 protein, CDR3 DNA, clone size, J gene, V gene, D gene. The D gene is left open where the match is weak. Some rows have no size entry. The others give once, few or many, or a class for an expanded clone.

CASSMGQANTEAFF TGTGCCAGTAGTATGGGTCAGGCAAACACTGAAGCTTTCTTT - TRBJ1-1 TRBV19 -
CASSLEDRNDYEQYF TGTGCCAGCAGCTTAGAGGACAGGAACGACTACGAGCAGTACTTC - TRBJ2-7 TRBV11-2 TRBD1
CASSLSQEKTQYF TGTGCCAGCAGTTTATCCCAGGAGAAGACCCAGTACTTC many TRBJ2-5 TRBV12-3/TRBV12-4 -
CASNLAANYGYTF TGTGCCAGCAATCTAGCTGCCAACTATGGCTACACCTTC many TRBJ1-2 TRBV12-3/TRBV12-4 -
CASRYPGLAGSETQYF TGTGCCAGCAGGTATCCGGGACTAGCGGGGTCGGAGACCCAGTACTTC many TRBJ2-5 TRBV2 TRBD2
CASSPYLPNTEAFF TGTGCCAGCAGCCCTTACCTGCCGAACACTGAAGCTTTCTTT many TRBJ1-1 TRBV5-6 -
CASSRAWGVARSYEQYF TGCGCCAGCAGCAGAGCCTGGGGGGTAGCGCGATCCTACGAGCAGTACTTC - TRBJ2-7 TRBV4-1 -
CASSLGQANWYTEAFF TGTGCCAGCAGCTTGGGACAGGCAAATTGGTACACTGAAGCTTTCTTT many TRBJ1-1 TRBV11-2 TRBD1
CASSPLSGTGGSRQPQHF TGTGCCAGCAGTCCCTTATCCGGGACAGGAGGGTCCAGGCAGCCCCAGCATTTT few TRBJ1-5 TRBV28 TRBD1
CASSAVEETQYF TGTGCCAGCAGCGCCGTTGAAGAGACCCAGTACTTC many TRBJ2-5 TRBV7-8 -
CSASALILFGRDRAFF TGCAGTGCTAGCGCGTTGATTTTGTTCGGGAGGGACCGAGCTTTCTTT many TRBJ1-1 TRBV20-1 -
CASSPRDRERYEQYF TGTGCCAGCAGTCCTCGGGACAGGGAAAGATACGAGCAGTACTTC - TRBJ2-7 TRBV6-2/TRBV6-3 TRBD1